The 17 T cell receptor beta chains reported below all come from one sample, sequenced in a study. TCRdb re-called the RT-PCR reads through MiXCR, storing one row per CDR3 protein. Among 550,000 to 750,000 distinct CDR3 sequences listed, 13% to 15% were seen once. The sequenced sample was memory CD4+ T cells from blood. The receptors stem from a female donor in good health, serving as a healthy control.

This clonotype showed up just a few times. This chain connects TRBV6-5 to TRBJ1-1; D possibly corresponds to TRBD1 (6 bases). V lost 4 bases to trimming and J lost 1 base, with 25 bases between them. Germline V lookup: CDR1 MNHEY, CDR2 SVGAGI. This CDR3 comprises 19 residues. For the CDR3, the DNA is TGTGCCAGCAGTTCCACCGTGGGGGCAGCCCGTTCGAAGAACACTGAAGCTTTCTTT. It specifies CASSSTVGAARSKNTEAFF.

The V gene is TRBV6-1, the J gene TRBJ2-2, with no clear D. The CDR3 extends over 14 amino acids. Germline CDR1 is MNHNS and CDR2 is SASEGT. V was shortened by 1 base and J by 7 bases, with 10 bases between the two germline ends. The CDR3 DNA reads as TGTGCCAGCAGTGAAGATTGGAATCTCGGGGAGCTGTTTTTT. Translating gives CASSEDWNLGELFF.

The sample holds many counts of this clonotype. The genes are TRBV29-1 and TRBJ1-3, with TRBD1 matching over 9 bases. The CDR3 is 13 residues long. CDR1 is SQVTM and CDR2 is ANQGSEA in the germline V gene. With V trimmed by 5 bases and J by 4 bases, 3 bases remained unmatched. CDR3 sequence reads: CSVRGTGGNTIYF. The CDR3 nucleotides read TGCAGCGTTCGCGGGACAGGGGGAAACACCATATATTTT. Together with reference TRBV29-1 and TRBJ1-3, the CDR3 gives the full variable domain: SAVISQKPSRDICQRGTSLTIQCQVDSQVTMMFWYRQQPGQSLTLIATANQGSEATYESGFVIDKFPISRPNLTFSTLTVSNMSPEDSSIYLCSVRGTGGNTIYFGEGSWLTVV.

Comment on this clonotype: A much larger clone differs from this one at a single base, so this may be a read error. This chain joins TRBV7-2 and TRBJ1-1; D is unresolved. V lost 0 bases and J lost 1, with 6 bases in between. Germline assignment: CDR1 SGHTA and CDR2 FQGNSA. This CDR3 spans 14 amino acids. The CDR3 reads CASSLALGNTEAFF. CDR3 nucleotide sequence: TGTGCCAGCAGCTTAGCTCTGGGGAACACTGAAGCTTTCTTT.

V gene TRBV29-1 combines with J gene TRBJ2-1; 7 nucleotides line up with TRBD2. Germline values: CDR1 SQVTM, CDR2 ANQGSEA. CDR3 length equals 11 residues. V was pared by 5 bases and J by 5 bases, with 0 bases of the junction left unmatched. CDR3: CSVLADNEQFF. Here the CDR3 DNA reads TGCAGCGTTCTAGCGGACAATGAGCAGTTCTTC.

The chain employs TRBV20-1 and TRBJ2-5; 8 nucleotides match TRBD1. The V gene end was trimmed by 5 bases and the J gene end by 5 bases; junction bases not matched to a gene: 7. CDR3 size: 13 residues. The germline V gene encodes CDR1 DFQATT and CDR2 SNEGSKA (reference sequence). CDR3 in amino acids: CSAHGQGGETQYF. In DNA form, the CDR3 reads TGCAGTGCTCACGGACAGGGCGGGGAGACCCAGTACTTC.

This chain uses TRBV2 with TRBJ2-3, with 7 bases fitting TRBD2. The CDR3 loop spans 13 amino acids. Germline CDR1 SNHLY, CDR2 FYNNEI. Trimming cost V 5 bases and J 4 bases; bases outside gene matches: 3. The CDR3 sequence: CASSSGMADTQYF. The CDR3 coding sequence is TGTGCCAGCAGTAGCGGGATGGCAGATACGCAGTATTTT.

This chain joins TRBV20-1 and TRBJ2-2; 8 nucleotides match TRBD2. V lost 5 bases and J lost 7; bases outside the gene matches: 12. The V gene's germline CDR1 is DFQATT and CDR2 SNEGSKA (reference sequence). This CDR3 is 15 amino acids long. The CDR3: CSASPGSGGLGELFF. The DNA for the CDR3 is TGCAGTGCTTCCCCAGGGAGCGGGGGACTCGGGGAGCTGTTTTTT.

This chain links TRBV6-5 with TRBJ1-5, with 10 bases fitting TRBD1. CDR3 size: 15 residues. V shed 6 bases and J 6 bases; nucleotides not matched to a gene: 8. Per the germline V gene, CDR1 is MNHEY and CDR2 is SVGAGI. This chain's CDR3 is CASSRQGARGQPQHF. CDR3 nucleotides: TGTGCCAGCAGCCGACAGGGGGCGCGGGGTCAGCCCCAGCATTTT.

The chain uses TRBV28 and TRBJ1-1; TRBD1 matches 7 bases. The CDR3 consists of 15 residues. V dropped 6 bases and J dropped 0; count of bases not matched to a gene: 7. Germline-derived CDR1 and CDR2 are MDHEN and SYDVKM. CDR3 DNA: TGTGCCAGCAGCGAGCCGGGACAGCTGAACACTGAAGCTTTCTTT. Translated, it gives CASSEPGQLNTEAFF.

This clonotype was recorded many times. This sequence joins TRBV29-1 and TRBJ1-2; unclear D gene. In germline, CDR1 is SQVTM, CDR2 ANQGSEA. V was trimmed by 3 bases and J by 0 bases, leaving 11 bases between them. CDR3 length: 14 amino acids. The CDR3 protein is CSVELADPNYGYTF. DNA of the CDR3: TGCAGCGTTGAGCTCGCCGACCCTAACTATGGCTACACCTTC.

The rearrangement uses TRBV28 and TRBJ1-5, with D maybe TRBD1 (5 bases). Looked up from germline, CDR1 is MDHEN and CDR2 is SYDVKM. CDR3 length: 14 residues. V was trimmed by 10 bases and J by 4 bases, leaving 17 bases between them. CDR3 residues: CANTRVFLNQPQHF. The CDR3 region has the DNA TGTGCCAATACCAGGGTTTTCTTGAATCAGCCCCAGCATTTT.

The chain links TRBV5-1 to TRBJ2-2; D is perhaps TRBD1 (6 bases). In germline, CDR1 is SGHRS, CDR2 YFSETQ. CDR3 length: 15 amino acids. V gave up 4 bases and J gave up 3 bases, with 13 bases separating them. As DNA, the CDR3 is TGCGCCAGCAGCATGGGACATCGAGACACCGGGGAGCTGTTTTTT. It codes for CASSMGHRDTGELFF. Drawing the rest from reference TRBV5-1 and TRBJ2-2, the complete variable domain is KAGVTQTPRYLIKTRGQQVTLSCSPISGHRSVSWYQQTPGQGLQFLFEYFSETQRNKGNFPGRFSGRQFSNSRSEMNVSTLELGDSALYLCASSMGHRDTGELFFGEGSRLTVL.

The V gene is TRBV9, the J gene TRBJ2-5, with 8 positions matching TRBD2. This CDR3 is built from 15 residues. Trimming cost V 4 bases and J 4 bases; bases outside gene matches: 9. CDR1 is SGDLS and CDR2 is YYNGEE in the germline V gene. The CDR3 spells CASSQGLGVGETQYF. CDR3 sequence (DNA): TGTGCCAGCAGCCAGGGACTAGGGGTCGGAGAGACCCAGTACTTC.

V and J are TRBV20-1 and TRBJ2-5, with 8 nucleotides matching TRBD2. V was clipped by 2 bases and J by 2 bases; unmatched bases: 7. The CDR3 is 15 amino acids. Germline CDR1 is DFQATT and CDR2 is SNEGSKA (reference sequence). The DNA for the CDR3 is TGCAGTGCTAGATCCCTAGCGGGTTTACAAGAGACCCAGTACTTC. Protein: CSARSLAGLQETQYF.

This clonotype was found a few times. J is TRBJ2-7 and V is TRBV10-3; D remains ambiguous. Trimming removed 4 bases from V and 5 bases from J, with 18 bases in between. The V gene's germline CDR1 is ENHRY and CDR2 SYGVKD. This CDR3 spans 15 amino acids. CDR3: CAISGAPNEIHEQYF. CDR3 DNA: TGTGCCATCAGTGGGGCGCCGAACGAAATCCACGAGCAGTACTTC.

The chain joins TRBV12-5 to TRBJ1-2; D is perhaps TRBD1 (5 bases). This CDR3 region has 15 residues. Germline-derived CDR1 and CDR2 are LGHNT and FRNRAP. V dropped 2 bases and J dropped 8 bases, with 18 bases sitting between them. The CDR3 loop is CASGLIDGGVSGYTF. CDR3 bases: TGTGCTAGTGGTTTGATCGACGGAGGGGTGAGCGGCTACACCTTC.